Presented here are 11 T cell receptor beta chains from one specimen sequenced in a study of OX40 agonist ivuxolimab in advanced cancers. This table comes from immunoSEQ multiplex PCR, and its TCRdb copy is limited to in-frame clones, with some not included. This table holds 55,000 to 85,000 clones, approximately 90% found once. This specimen was CD4+ or CD8+ T cells sorted from blood, taken in a trial of the OX40 agonist ivuxolimab. The receptor source for this set is an adult with an advanced solid tumor such as melanoma, head and neck, liver or kidney cancer.

This chain uses TRBV19 with TRBJ2-1, with 12 bases matching TRBD2. The CDR3 totals 17 residues. Trimming took 5 bases from V and 1 from J; bases not matched to a gene: 6. Germline assignment: CDR1 LNHDA and CDR2 SQIVND (reference sequence). CDR3 sequence reads: CASSPLAGGPSYNEQFF. CDR3 sequence (DNA): TGTGCCAGTAGTCCTCTAGCGGGGGGGCCTTCCTACAATGAGCAGTTCTTC. The variable domain in full, completed from reference TRBV19 and TRBJ2-1, reads DGGITQSPKYLFRKEGQNVTLSCEQNLNHDAMYWYRQDPGQGLRLIYYSQIVNDFQKGDIAEGYSVSREKKESFPLTVTSAQKNPTAFYLCASSPLAGGPSYNEQFFGPGTRLTVL.

The rearrangement links TRBV7-8 to TRBJ1-2; D is unclear. Germline assignment: CDR1 SGHVS and CDR2 FQNEAQ. Trimming left V 1 base short and J 2 bases short, with 5 bases between. This CDR3 is built from 13 residues. The CDR3 sequence: CASSLGENYGYTF. For the CDR3, the DNA is TGTGCCAGCAGCTTAGGGGAGAACTATGGCTACACCTTC.

CDR3 bases: TGTGCCAGTGGGAATACCGCGGCGGAGGGGGAGACCCAGTACTTC. As protein: CASGNTAAEGETQYF. V is TRBV19 and J is TRBJ2-5; D perhaps matches TRBD2 (6 bases). Germline V gives CDR1 LNHDA, CDR2 SQIVND (reference sequence). CDR3 length equals 15 residues. V was cut by 8 bases and J by 5 bases, with 21 bases left in between.

The chain links TRBV11-2 to TRBJ1-2; D uncertain. This CDR3 comprises 11 residues. V shed 4 bases and J shed 4 bases, with 4 bases lying between them. Germline values: CDR1 SGHAT, CDR2 FQNNGV. CDR3 loop: CASSSVYGYTF. For the CDR3, the DNA is TGTGCCAGCAGCTCGGTCTATGGCTACACCTTC.

V and J are TRBV15 and TRBJ2-5; tentatively, D is TRBD1 or TRBD2 (6 bases each). Germline V gives CDR1 LNHNV, CDR2 YYDKDF (reference sequence). V was cut by 0 bases and J by 6 bases, with 17 bases left in between. The CDR3 runs to 16 residues. The CDR3 nucleotides read TGTGCCACCAGCAGAGATCTGTCCGGGGGCAAAAAGACCCAGTACTTC. It translates to CATSRDLSGGKKTQYF.

This chain connects TRBV4-3 to TRBJ2-2, with TRBD1 identical over 9 bases. J lost 2 bases, V lost 3 bases, and 4 bases had no gene match. Germline V lookup: CDR1 LGHNA, CDR2 YSLEER. There are 16 residues in the CDR3. The CDR3 DNA follows: TGCGCCAGCAGCCAGGGGACAGGGATTAACACCGGGGAGCTGTTTTTT. The encoded protein is CASSQGTGINTGELFF.

V gene TRBV5-1 combines with J gene TRBJ1-2; D uncertain. The germline CDR1 and CDR2 sequences are SGHRS and YFSETQ. Trimming took 2 bases from V and 3 from J, leaving 17 bases between them. This CDR3 is 16 amino acids long. The CDR3 DNA reads TGCGCCAGCAGCTTAACCCGGATGGGCAGTCACTATGGCTACACCTTC. Translation: CASSLTRMGSHYGYTF.

This chain joins TRBV29-1 and TRBJ1-2; TRBD1 is a possible D gene (5 bases). The germline gives CDR1 SQVTM, CDR2 ANQGSEA. This CDR3 has 13 residues. The CDR3 nucleotides are TGCACCCTGAGAGACAGTGAGAACTATGGCTACACCTTC. It yields the protein CTLRDSENYGYTF. The variable domain in full, with the rest retrieved from reference TRBV29-1 and TRBJ1-2, is SAVISQKPSRDICQRGTSLTIQCQVDSQVTMMFWYRQQPGQSLTLIATANQGSEATYESGFVIDKFPISRPNLTFSTLTVSNMSPEDSSIYLCTLRDSENYGYTFGSGTRLTVV.

This clone was counted once. Other nucleotide sequences in the sample specify the same CDR3. The rearrangement links TRBV27 to TRBJ2-3; TRBD1 matches 7 bases. Unmatched junction bases numbered 6, after V lost 2 bases and J lost 1 base. The CDR3 runs to 16 residues. The V gene's germline CDR1 is MNHEY and CDR2 SMNVEV (reference sequence). The CDR3 DNA sequence: TGTGCCAGCAGTTTAGGGGCAGGGGGACGCACAGATACGCAGTATTTT. Translating it yields CASSLGAGGRTDTQYF.

The rearrangement joins TRBV5-1 to TRBJ2-3; TRBD1 is a possible D gene (6 bases). This CDR3 is 15 amino acids long. Germline V gene data show CDR1 as SGHRS and CDR2 as YFSETQ. The V and J ends lost 2 bases and 6 bases respectively, with 16 bases between them. CDR3 in DNA: TGCGCCAGCAGCTTAATCTATGGGGGCTCGGATACGCAGTATTTT. This gives the protein CASSLIYGGSDTQYF.

This clone came up once. The chain combines TRBV19 with TRBJ2-1; 8 bases map to TRBD2. Germline loops: CDR1 LNHDA, CDR2 SQIVND (reference sequence). The CDR3 runs to 16 residues. The trim removed 3 bases at V and 2 bases at J, leaving 6 bases unmatched. The CDR3, as DNA: TGTGCCAGTAGTATTTGGCTAGCGGGTACCTACAATGAGCAGTTCTTC. It translates to CASSIWLAGTYNEQFF. Full variable domain (remainder filled in from reference TRBV19 and TRBJ2-1): DGGITQSPKYLFRKEGQNVTLSCEQNLNHDAMYWYRQDPGQGLRLIYYSQIVNDFQKGDIAEGYSVSREKKESFPLTVTSAQKNPTAFYLCASSIWLAGTYNEQFFGPGTRLTVL.